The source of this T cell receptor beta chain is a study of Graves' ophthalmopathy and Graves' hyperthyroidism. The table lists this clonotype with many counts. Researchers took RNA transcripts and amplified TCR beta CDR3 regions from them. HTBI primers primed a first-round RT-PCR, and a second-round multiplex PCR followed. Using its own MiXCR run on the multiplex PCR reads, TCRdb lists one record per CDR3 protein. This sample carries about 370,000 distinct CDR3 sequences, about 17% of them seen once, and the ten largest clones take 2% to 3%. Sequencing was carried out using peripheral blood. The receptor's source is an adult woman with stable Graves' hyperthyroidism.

The DNA for the CDR3 is TGTGCCAGCAGCTCCCCTTCTTTAGCGGAAGCGGGAGGGGAGACCCAGTACTTC. It is translated as CASSSPSLAEAGGETQYF. The V and J genes are TRBV13 and TRBJ2-5, with 10 bases identical to TRBD2. Germline CDR1 reads PRHDT; CDR2 reads FYEKMQ (reference sequence). V lost 4 bases, J lost 5 bases, and 16 bases stayed unmatched. CDR3 length: 18 residues.